This entry is about one TCR beta chain. The data were taken from a study of tissue T cells after allogeneic stem cell transplantation. Sequencing of TCRbeta CDR3 at survey depth gave sequences and template counts. The protocol was immunoSEQ multiplex PCR, while the TCRdb copy is restricted to in-frame clones and leaves out a portion. The sample holds about 1,400 clones, 81% seen once. This receptor was identified in a male patient between 40 and 69 years old with steroid-refractory graft-versus-host disease after an allogeneic stem cell transplant. Some of these T cells may belong to the graft donor. Here the sequenced sample was spleen tissue, taken at autopsy.

Here the CDR3 DNA reads TGTGCCAGCAGCTTGACACTCCTCCACGAGCAGTACTTC. It codes for CASSLTLLHEQYF. The genes are TRBV7-9 and TRBJ2-7; no clear D. Trimming left V 3 bases short and J 5 bases short, with 11 bases between. This CDR3 has 13 residues. CDR1 is SEHNR and CDR2 is FQNEAQ in the germline V gene (reference sequence).